This entry lists 21 T cell receptor beta chains sequenced from one sample in a study of cytomegalovirus exposure and HLA in healthy donors. This PCR relied on a set of 60 Vbeta primers and 13 Jbeta primers. Sequencing used immunoSEQ multiplex PCR; TCRdb keeps in-frame clones, though not all of them. The sample contains fewer than 250,000 clones, over 70% of which appear only once. The material sequenced was PBMCs. Receptors were obtained from a young woman in good health and CMV-seronegative.

The chain's CDR3 is CASSRQSSYNEQFF. The CDR3 bases are TGTGCCAGCAGCCGACAGAGCTCCTACAATGAGCAGTTCTTC. J is TRBJ2-1 and V is TRBV28, with D possibly being TRBD1 (5 bases). This CDR3 has 14 residues. The V and J ends lost 6 bases and 0 bases respectively, with 9 bases between them. CDR1 is MDHEN, CDR2 SYDVKM, per germline. The entire variable domain, with the rest obtained from reference TRBV28 and TRBJ2-1, is as follows: DVKVTQSSRYLVKRTGEKVFLECVQDMDHENMFWYRQDPGLGLRLIYFSYDVKMKEKGDIPEGYSVSREKKERFSLILESASTNQTSMYLCASSRQSSYNEQFFGPGTRLTVL.

The CDR3 nucleotides are TGTGCCAGCAGCTCCCCTCTATTGGATACGCAGTATTTT. It is translated as CASSSPLLDTQYF. The chain employs TRBV9 and TRBJ2-3; D unresolved. V dropped 4 bases and J dropped 6 bases, with 12 bases sitting between them. The CDR3 is 13 amino acids. Germline V lookup: CDR1 SGDLS, CDR2 YYNGEE.

The chain employs TRBV27 and TRBJ2-5, with D possibly matching TRBD1 (6 bases). The CDR3 contains 11 residues. Between the trimmed V and J ends, which lost 10 bases and 3 bases, there was a span of 9 bases. The V gene's germline CDR1 is MNHEY and CDR2 SMNVEV (reference sequence). CDR3 protein: CAIGTKETQYF. CDR3 in DNA: TGTGCCATCGGGACAAAAGAGACCCAGTACTTC.

V and J are TRBV7-2 and TRBJ2-1; possibly TRBD2 for D (5 bases). Germline assignment: CDR1 SGHTA and CDR2 FQGNSA. The CDR3 extends over 15 amino acids. Trimming stripped 2 bases from V and 6 bases from J, with 14 bases between. The CDR3: CASSLSSSLGNEQFF. In nucleotides, the CDR3 is TGTGCCAGCAGCTTATCCTCTAGCCTCGGCAATGAGCAGTTCTTC.

The chain recombines TRBV5-1 with TRBJ2-7, with 7 bases aligning to TRBD2. Germline CDR1 reads SGHRS; CDR2 reads YFSETQ. CDR3 size: 14 residues. Trimming cost V 4 bases and J 1 base; bases outside gene matches: 5. The CDR3 DNA sequence: TGCGCCAGCAGCCTCGGGGGGTTATCCTACGAGCAGTACTTC. Translated, it gives CASSLGGLSYEQYF.

The chain combines TRBV7-6 with TRBJ1-6, with TRBD1 as a possible D gene (5 bases). The CDR3 length is 13 residues. The ends were cut back, 1 base at V and 11 bases at J, with 9 bases in the middle. The germline gives CDR1 SGHVS, CDR2 FNYEAQ. The CDR3 DNA is TGTGCCAGCAGCTTAGGGCAGGGAACACCCCTCCACTTT. Translated: CASSLGQGTPLHF.

This clone appeared once. The chain recombines TRBV6-5 with TRBJ2-7; no clear D gene. From germline, CDR1 is MNHEY and CDR2 SVGAGI. Trimming cost V 6 bases and J 6 bases, with 12 bases left between them. This CDR3 is 12 amino acids long. The CDR3 region has the DNA TGTGCCAGCAGCCTCGTGGAGACCGAGCAGTACTTC. Its translation is CASSLVETEQYF.

This rearrangement joins TRBV6-1 to TRBJ1-1; 7 bases map to TRBD1. Germline V gives CDR1 MNHNS, CDR2 SASEGT. This CDR3 comprises 14 residues. J was trimmed by 1 base and V by 5 bases; bases with no gene match: 4. The CDR3 nucleotides are TGTGCCAGCAGTCCTCAGGGGGGGAACACTGAAGCTTTCTTT. Translation gives CASSPQGGNTEAFF.

With regard to this clone: At one end the junction does not follow the germline gene, possibly because of a read error. The chain has TRBV6-5 and TRBJ1-2, with D perhaps matching TRBD1 (6 bases). The germline gives CDR1 MNHEY, CDR2 SVGAGI. The CDR3 spans 14 residues. The CDR3 DNA follows: TGTGCCAGCAGGTACTCAGGGGAAGACTATGGCTACACCTTC. This translates into CASRYSGEDYGYTF.

This clone was seen just once. The chain recombines TRBV28 with TRBJ2-7; the D gene is possibly TRBD1 (8 bases). The length of the CDR3 is 18 residues. V was clipped by 5 bases and J by 3 bases, with 26 bases between them. Germline V gene data show CDR1 as MDHEN and CDR2 as SYDVKM. For the CDR3, the DNA is TGTGCCAGCAGTCACCGCCGGGGGGACAGGAGTGATATCTACGAGCAGTACTTC. It encodes CASSHRRGDRSDIYEQYF.

V usage is TRBV19 and J usage is TRBJ1-2; 9 nucleotides line up with TRBD1. The germline V gene has CDR1 LNHDA and CDR2 SQIVND (reference sequence). V lost 3 bases, J lost 6 bases, and 5 bases stayed unmatched. The CDR3 runs to 14 residues. The CDR3 nucleotides are TGTGCCAGTAGTATTCGTGGGACAGGGAATGGCTACACCTTC. Translated: CASSIRGTGNGYTF.

The chain recombines TRBV19 with TRBJ1-1; 12 bases fit TRBD1. This CDR3 is 13 amino acids long. With V trimmed by 7 bases and J by 8 bases, 5 bases remained unmatched. CDR1 and CDR2 (germline): LNHDA, SQIVND (reference sequence). The CDR3 protein is CASTPGTGGEAFF. CDR3 nucleotides: TGTGCCAGTACCCCGGGGACAGGGGGCGAAGCTTTCTTT.

The genes are TRBV19 and TRBJ1-1, with D unclear. With 5 bases removed from V and 3 bases from J, the gap between germline ends came to 10 bases. The CDR3 is 13 residues long. Germline V gives CDR1 LNHDA, CDR2 SQIVND (reference sequence). The CDR3 sequence: CASSLVEYTEAFF. CDR3 in DNA: TGTGCCAGTAGTCTAGTAGAATACACTGAAGCTTTCTTT. The variable domain in full, completed from reference TRBV19 and TRBJ1-1, reads DGGITQSPKYLFRKEGQNVTLSCEQNLNHDAMYWYRQDPGQGLRLIYYSQIVNDFQKGDIAEGYSVSREKKESFPLTVTSAQKNPTAFYLCASSLVEYTEAFFGQGTRLTVV.

CDR3 sequence (DNA): TGTGCCAGTAGTATAGCAAGCGGGGGCTCCTACGAGCAGTACTTC. This codes for CASSIASGGSYEQYF. The chain is built from TRBV19 and TRBJ2-7; TRBD2 matches 8 bases. V lost 1 base and J lost 0; bases outside the gene matches: 2. CDR1 is LNHDA and CDR2 is SQIVND in the germline V gene (reference sequence). The CDR3 contains 15 residues.

The V gene is TRBV11-2, the J gene TRBJ1-1; D ambiguous. V lost 4 bases, J lost 4 bases, and 13 bases lay in between. Germline CDR1 SGHAT, CDR2 FQNNGV. The CDR3 has 14 amino acids. DNA of the CDR3: TGTGCCAGCAGCTCTTATCCGGGTTCCACTGAAGCTTTCTTT. It translates to CASSSYPGSTEAFF.

The V call is TRBV7-9, the J call TRBJ2-7, with 9 bases identical to TRBD2. This CDR3 is built from 16 residues. Germline lookup yields CDR1 SEHNR and CDR2 FQNEAQ (reference sequence). Trimming removed 4 bases from V and 1 base from J; junction bases left unmatched: 8. CDR3 sequence reads: CASSSPGAGGSYEQYF. CDR3 DNA sequence: TGTGCCAGCAGCTCTCCTGGGGCGGGGGGGTCCTACGAGCAGTACTTC.

The gene calls are TRBV5-4 and TRBJ1-6, with TRBD1 matching 7 bases. The CDR3 is 16 residues long. The junction had 5 bases not matched to a gene; V was cut back by 3 bases and J by 2 bases. Germline V gene data show CDR1 as SGHNT and CDR2 as YYREEE (reference sequence). The CDR3 bases are TGTGCCAGCAGCTCTGACAGGGTTGCCTATAATTCACCCCTCCACTTT. It codes for CASSSDRVAYNSPLHF.

The chain carries TRBV5-1 and TRBJ2-5; 8 bases map to TRBD2. The DNA end favors TRBJ2-7, so the J call may be wrong. The CDR3 sequence is 13 residues long. Germline CDR1 reads SGHRS; CDR2 reads YFSETQ. The DNA of the CDR3 is TGCGCCAGCAGCCGCGGGGGGCCCAACGAGCAGTACTTC. Amino acid sequence: CASSRGGPNEQYF.

This chain connects TRBV10-2 to TRBJ2-1, with TRBD2 matching over 14 bases. From germline, CDR1 is WSHSY and CDR2 SAAADI. J gave up 7 bases and V 6 bases, and 8 bases lay outside the gene matches. The CDR3 loop spans 16 amino acids. The CDR3 region is CASSGTSGSLRNEQFF. In nucleotides, the CDR3 is TGCGCCAGCAGCGGGACTAGCGGGAGTTTGCGGAATGAGCAGTTCTTC.

The J gene is TRBJ1-1, the V gene TRBV23-1, with a tentative D call TRBD1 (5 bases). TRBV23-1 is designated an ORF whose function remains uncertain. The CDR3 runs 12 residues. V was pared by 8 bases and J by 4 bases, with 11 bases between. Here the CDR3 reads CASGGGGTEAFF. CDR3 DNA sequence: TGCGCCAGCGGTGGGGGGGGCACTGAAGCTTTCTTT.

The V call is TRBV5-6, the J call TRBJ1-1, with D possibly matching TRBD1 (6 bases). CDR3 length: 14 amino acids. Germline V lookup: CDR1 SGHDT, CDR2 YYEEEE. Trimming pared 4 bases from V and 6 bases from J, leaving 16 bases between. CDR3 nucleotide sequence: TGTGCCAGCAGCCCGGACAGTTTGAGCGCTGAAGCTTTCTTT. Translating gives CASSPDSLSAEAFF.